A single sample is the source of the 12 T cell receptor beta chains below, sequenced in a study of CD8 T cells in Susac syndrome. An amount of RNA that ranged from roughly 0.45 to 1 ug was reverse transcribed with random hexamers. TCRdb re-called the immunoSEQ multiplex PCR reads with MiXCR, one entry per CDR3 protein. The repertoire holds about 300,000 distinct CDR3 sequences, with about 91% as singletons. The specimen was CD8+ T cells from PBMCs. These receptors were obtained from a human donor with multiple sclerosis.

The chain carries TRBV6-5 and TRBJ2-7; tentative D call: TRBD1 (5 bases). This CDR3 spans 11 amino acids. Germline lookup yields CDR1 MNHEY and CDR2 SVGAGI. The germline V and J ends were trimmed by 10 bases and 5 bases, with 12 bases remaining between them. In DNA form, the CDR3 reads TGTGCCACCGCCAGGGTGGACGAGCAGTACTTC. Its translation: CATARVDEQYF.

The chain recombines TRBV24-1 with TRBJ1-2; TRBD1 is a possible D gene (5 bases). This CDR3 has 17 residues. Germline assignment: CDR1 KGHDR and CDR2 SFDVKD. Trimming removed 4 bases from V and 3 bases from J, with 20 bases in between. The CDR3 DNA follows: TGTGCCACCAGTGACAAGTCCGGGACCCTTGGAGACTATGGCTACACCTTC. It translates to CATSDKSGTLGDYGYTF.

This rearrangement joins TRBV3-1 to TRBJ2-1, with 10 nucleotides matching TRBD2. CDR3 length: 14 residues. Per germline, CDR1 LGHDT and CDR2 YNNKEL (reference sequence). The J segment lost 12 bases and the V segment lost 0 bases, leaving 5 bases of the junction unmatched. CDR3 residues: CASSQDLAGVPQFF. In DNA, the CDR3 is TGTGCCAGCAGCCAAGATCTAGCGGGGGTCCCGCAGTTCTTC.

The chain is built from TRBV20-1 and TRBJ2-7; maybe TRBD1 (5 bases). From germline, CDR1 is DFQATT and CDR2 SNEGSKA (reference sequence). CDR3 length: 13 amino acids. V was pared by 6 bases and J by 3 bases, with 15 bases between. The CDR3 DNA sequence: TGCAGTGCAACAGGACCTACCCGCTACGAGCAGTACTTC. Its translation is CSATGPTRYEQYF.

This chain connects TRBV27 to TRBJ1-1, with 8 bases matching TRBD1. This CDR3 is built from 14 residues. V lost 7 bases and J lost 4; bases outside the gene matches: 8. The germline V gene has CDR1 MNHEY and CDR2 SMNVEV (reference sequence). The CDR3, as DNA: TGTGCCAGCACCCCACAGGGGGTGGGCACTGAAGCTTTCTTT. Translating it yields CASTPQGVGTEAFF.

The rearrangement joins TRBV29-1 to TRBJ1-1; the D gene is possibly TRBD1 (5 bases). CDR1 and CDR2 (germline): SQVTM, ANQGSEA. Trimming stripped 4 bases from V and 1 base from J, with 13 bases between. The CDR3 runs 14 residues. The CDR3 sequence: CSVVSGTENTEAFF. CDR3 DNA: TGCAGCGTTGTTTCCGGGACGGAGAACACTGAAGCTTTCTTT.

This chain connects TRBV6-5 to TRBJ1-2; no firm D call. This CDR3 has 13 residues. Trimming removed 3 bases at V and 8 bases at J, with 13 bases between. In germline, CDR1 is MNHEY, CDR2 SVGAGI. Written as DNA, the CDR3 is TGTGCCAGCAGTTATTCCCCTCGGGGAGGCTACACCTTC. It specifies CASSYSPRGGYTF.

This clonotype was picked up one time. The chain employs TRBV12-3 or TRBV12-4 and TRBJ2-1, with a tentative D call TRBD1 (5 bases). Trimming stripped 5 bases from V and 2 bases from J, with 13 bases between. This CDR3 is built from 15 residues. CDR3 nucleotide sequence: TGTGCCAGCAGTCCCTACAGGCTTACCTACAATGAGCAGTTCTTC. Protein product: CASSPYRLTYNEQFF.

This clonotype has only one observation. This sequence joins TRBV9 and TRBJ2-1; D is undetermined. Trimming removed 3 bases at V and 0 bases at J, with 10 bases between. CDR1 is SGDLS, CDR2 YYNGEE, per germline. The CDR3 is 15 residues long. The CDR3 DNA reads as TGTGCCAGCAGCGAATGGGGTACCTCCTACAATGAGCAGTTCTTC. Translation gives CASSEWGTSYNEQFF. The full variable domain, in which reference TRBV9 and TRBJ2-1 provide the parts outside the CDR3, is DSGVTQTPKHLITATGQRVTLRCSPRSGDLSVYWYQQSLDQGLQFLIQYYNGEERAKGNILERFSAQQFPDLHSELNLSSLELGDSALYFCASSEWGTSYNEQFFGPGTRLTVL.

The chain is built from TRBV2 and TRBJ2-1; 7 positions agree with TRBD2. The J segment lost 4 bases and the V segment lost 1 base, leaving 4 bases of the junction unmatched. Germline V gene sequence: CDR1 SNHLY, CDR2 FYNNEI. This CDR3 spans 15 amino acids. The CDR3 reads CASSEGTSDYNEQFF. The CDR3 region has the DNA TGTGCCAGCAGTGAAGGGACTAGTGATTACAATGAGCAGTTCTTC.

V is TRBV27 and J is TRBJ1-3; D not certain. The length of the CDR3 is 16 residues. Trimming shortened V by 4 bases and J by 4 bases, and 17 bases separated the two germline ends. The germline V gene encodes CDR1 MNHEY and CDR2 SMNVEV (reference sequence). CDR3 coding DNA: TGTGCCAGCAGTTCACGCCTAGGGCGGTTCGGAAACACCATATATTTT. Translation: CASSSRLGRFGNTIYF.

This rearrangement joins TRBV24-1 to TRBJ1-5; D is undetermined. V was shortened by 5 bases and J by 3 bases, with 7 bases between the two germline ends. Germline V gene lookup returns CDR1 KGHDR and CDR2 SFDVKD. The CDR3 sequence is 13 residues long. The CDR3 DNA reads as TGTGCCACCAGTGCGTCTTCCAATCAGCCCCAGCATTTT. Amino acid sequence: CATSASSNQPQHF.